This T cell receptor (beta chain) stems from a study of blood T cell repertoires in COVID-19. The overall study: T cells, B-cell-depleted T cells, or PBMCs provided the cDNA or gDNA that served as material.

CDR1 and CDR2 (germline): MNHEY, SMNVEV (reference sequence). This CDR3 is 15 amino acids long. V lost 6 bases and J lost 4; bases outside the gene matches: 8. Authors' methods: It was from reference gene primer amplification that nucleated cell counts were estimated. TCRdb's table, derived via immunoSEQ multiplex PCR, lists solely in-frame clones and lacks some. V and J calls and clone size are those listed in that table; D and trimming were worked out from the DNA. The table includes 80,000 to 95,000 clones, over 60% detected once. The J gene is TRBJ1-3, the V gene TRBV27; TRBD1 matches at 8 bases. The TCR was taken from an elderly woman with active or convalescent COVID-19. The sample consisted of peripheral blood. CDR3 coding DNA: TGTGCCAGCAGCTCCCAGGGGGCTACAGGAAACACCATATATTTT. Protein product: CASSSQGATGNTIYF.